The 32 T cell receptor beta chains presented below share a single source sample, sequenced in a study of Ad26.COV2.S vaccination and SARS-CoV-2 variants. TCRdb keeps only in-frame clones here, not all; method: immunoSEQ multiplex PCR. The sample has about 350,000 clones; about 87% are singletons. The sample's treatment: 19 received Ad26.COV2.S at low or high dose, single or two shots; about 5 received placebo; per-sample allocation not given. Specimen acquisition occurred on day 63 following the initial vaccine or placebo injection. Sample: peripheral blood, taken in a trial of Ad26.COV2.S vaccine versus placebo. The receptor source for this set is a person aged 18-65 years who received the Ad26.COV2.S COVID-19 vaccine or a placebo.

A word on this clone: The same CDR3 can be traced to other DNA sequences in this sample. V and J are TRBV3-1 (or the pseudogene TRBV3-2) and TRBJ1-2; D not resolved. This CDR3 has 13 amino acids. Between the trimmed V and J ends, which lost 1 base and 2 bases, there was a span of 5 bases. Germline V gene sequence: CDR1 LGHDT, CDR2 YNNKEL (reference sequence). The CDR3 sequence is CASSQGGNYGYTF. CDR3 in DNA: TGTGCCAGCAGCCAAGGCGGCAACTATGGCTACACCTTC.

Only one count was recorded for this clone. V and J are TRBV30 and TRBJ2-5; 15 positions match TRBD2. The CDR3 loop spans 18 amino acids. Trimming removed 1 base from V and 3 bases from J; junction bases left unmatched: 9. Per germline, CDR1 GTSNPN and CDR2 SVGIG (reference sequence). The CDR3 spells CAWSAQLWTSGGEETQYF. In nucleotides, the CDR3 is TGTGCCTGGAGTGCCCAATTATGGACTAGCGGGGGGGAAGAGACCCAGTACTTC.

The chain is built from TRBV3-1 (or the pseudogene TRBV3-2) and TRBJ2-7, with 7 bases identical to TRBD2. The CDR3 totals 14 residues. The germline CDR1 and CDR2 sequences are LGHDT and YNNKEL (reference sequence). Losses at the gene ends were 4 bases for V and 3 bases for J; bases not matched to a gene: 6. The CDR3, as DNA: TGTGCCAGCAGCCCCCTGCGGGAGATCTACGAGCAGTACTTC. This sequence encodes CASSPLREIYEQYF.

The chain carries TRBV28 and TRBJ2-7; TRBD1 matches at 9 bases. The junction had 5 bases not matched to a gene; V was cut back by 2 bases and J by 3 bases. CDR1 and CDR2 (germline): MDHEN, SYDVKM. This CDR3 comprises 15 residues. The CDR3 DNA reads TGTGCCAGCAGTTTAATTCTGGGACAGGGCTACGAGCAGTACTTC. Its translation: CASSLILGQGYEQYF.

The rearrangement links TRBV7-2 to TRBJ1-2; no reliable D call. CDR1 and CDR2 from the germline V gene are SGHTA and FQGNSA. The CDR3 is made up of 16 amino acids. The germline V and J ends were trimmed by 5 bases and 0 bases, with 16 bases remaining between them. CDR3 in amino acids: CASSPFSREANYGYTF. DNA for the CDR3: TGTGCCAGCAGCCCCTTTAGCCGCGAAGCTAACTATGGCTACACCTTC.

The J gene is TRBJ1-2, the V gene TRBV2; 11 bases fit TRBD1. Germline trimming cut 5 bases from V and 5 bases from J; bases unmatched to any gene: 7. This CDR3 region has 15 residues. Per the germline V gene, CDR1 is SNHLY and CDR2 is FYNNEI. In nucleotides, the CDR3 is TGTGCCAGCAGTACCGGGACAGGGGGTGGGTATGGCTACACCTTC. Translation gives CASSTGTGGGYGYTF.

The chain links TRBV6-2 or TRBV6-3 to TRBJ2-7; 9 bases map to TRBD2. The CDR3 is made up of 17 amino acids. Germline CDR1 MNHEY, CDR2 SVGEGT. V shed 2 bases and J 2 bases; nucleotides not matched to a gene: 10. The CDR3 is CASSYGGIAGAPYEQYF. The CDR3 DNA follows: TGTGCCAGCAGTTACGGAGGGATAGCGGGAGCCCCCTACGAGCAGTACTTC.

The chain carries TRBV19 and TRBJ2-1, with 7 positions matching TRBD1. The germline V gene has CDR1 LNHDA and CDR2 SQIVND (reference sequence). V trimming: 6 bases; J trimming: 0 bases; junction bases outside the gene matches: 5. This CDR3 has 15 residues. As DNA, the CDR3 is TGTGCCAGTAGAGCTCCAGGGGGCTCCTACAATGAGCAGTTCTTC. Protein: CASRAPGGSYNEQFF.

The chain recombines TRBV9 with TRBJ1-1; D may be TRBD1 (6 bases). This CDR3 has 17 residues. V was cut by 0 bases and J by 1 base, with 16 bases left in between. CDR1 SGDLS and CDR2 YYNGEE come from the germline V gene. The CDR3 DNA reads as TGTGCCAGCAGCGTAGCGGGGGGGGGACACCCGAACACTGAAGCTTTCTTT. Translating gives CASSVAGGGHPNTEAFF. The full variable domain, completed using reference TRBV9 and TRBJ1-1, is DSGVTQTPKHLITATGQRVTLRCSPRSGDLSVYWYQQSLDQGLQFLIQYYNGEERAKGNILERFSAQQFPDLHSELNLSSLELGDSALYFCASSVAGGGHPNTEAFFGQGTRLTVV.

The V gene is TRBV7-2, the J gene TRBJ1-2; D is undetermined. The CDR3 consists of 12 residues. The germline CDR1 and CDR2 sequences are SGHTA and FQGNSA. V dropped 3 bases and J dropped 4 bases, with 6 bases sitting between them. The CDR3 DNA reads as TGTGCCAGCAGCTTCGGGGTCTATGGCTACACCTTC. Amino acid sequence: CASSFGVYGYTF.

This chain links TRBV7-6 with TRBJ1-6; D not certain. Germline assignment: CDR1 SGHVS and CDR2 FNYEAQ. The length of the CDR3 is 17 residues. V was shortened by 1 base and J by 7 bases, with 17 bases between the two germline ends. CDR3 in amino acids: CASSLGVDPRANSPLHF. In DNA form, the CDR3 reads TGTGCCAGCAGCTTAGGCGTCGACCCTCGGGCGAATTCACCCCTCCACTTT.

The chain uses TRBV7-9 and TRBJ2-7; D unclear. Trimming stripped 5 bases from V and 6 bases from J, with 17 bases between. The germline V gene has CDR1 SEHNR and CDR2 FQNEAQ (reference sequence). This CDR3 is built from 14 residues. CDR3 in DNA: TGTGCCAGCAGCCGACACCCCCTCTTGGGCGAGCAGTACTTC. It translates to CASSRHPLLGEQYF.

J is TRBJ2-3 and V is TRBV28, with D possibly matching TRBD2 (5 bases). The CDR3 consists of 14 residues. The germline V and J ends were trimmed by 3 bases and 3 bases, with 10 bases remaining between them. Germline assignment: CDR1 MDHEN and CDR2 SYDVKM. The CDR3 sequence is CASSFEGLTDTQYF. CDR3 coding DNA: TGTGCCAGCAGTTTTGAGGGTCTAACAGATACGCAGTATTTT.

The chain combines TRBV18 with TRBJ1-1; TRBD1 is a possible D gene (5 bases). V gave up 0 bases and J gave up 1 base, with 9 bases separating them. Germline V gene lookup returns CDR1 KGHSH and CDR2 LQKENI. The CDR3 loop spans 15 amino acids. For the CDR3, the DNA is TGTGCCAGCTCACCACCGGGGGTAGGGAACACTGAAGCTTTCTTT. It codes for CASSPPGVGNTEAFF. Filled out from reference TRBV18 and TRBJ1-1, the complete variable domain reads NAGVMQNPRHLVRRRGQEARLRCSPMKGHSHVYWYRQLPEEGLKFMVYLQKENIIDESGMPKERFSAEFPKEGPSILRIQQVVRGDSAAYFCASSPPGVGNTEAFFGQGTRLTVV.

CDR3 residues: CASSLSKIMRTDDTGEQYF. The CDR3 nucleotides are TGTGCCAGCAGTTTATCGAAAATTATGAGGACAGATGATACTGGCGAGCAGTACTTC. The chain combines TRBV27 with TRBJ2-7; possibly TRBD1 for D (6 bases). The germline gives CDR1 MNHEY, CDR2 SMNVEV (reference sequence). The ends were cut back, 0 bases at V and 6 bases at J, with 27 bases in the middle. The CDR3 consists of 19 residues.

V is TRBV7-9 and J is TRBJ1-3; D remains unclear. The V end was cut by 2 bases, the J end by 7 bases, with 6 bases between. This CDR3 has 12 amino acids. Germline values: CDR1 SEHNR, CDR2 FQNEAQ (reference sequence). CDR3 region: CASSLLGNTIYF. The CDR3 nucleotides read TGTGCCAGCAGCTTATTGGGGAACACCATATATTTT.

This chain connects TRBV15 to TRBJ1-2; TRBD1 matches at 7 bases. From germline, CDR1 is LNHNV and CDR2 YYDKDF (reference sequence). J gave up 0 bases and V 0 bases, and 10 bases lay outside the gene matches. This CDR3 contains 18 residues. The CDR3, as DNA: TGTGCCACCAGCAGAGATCGGGACAGCCGGAGGACTAACTATGGCTACACCTTC. Protein product: CATSRDRDSRRTNYGYTF.

Comment on this clone: A read error may produce the germline difference seen at one junction end. The chain has TRBV7-2 and TRBJ2-1; D is unresolved. Germline loops: CDR1 SGHTA, CDR2 FQGNSA. The CDR3 length is 15 residues. This chain's CDR3 is CASSPGLLYYDEQFF. The CDR3 bases are TGTGCCAGCAGCCCGGGCCTCCTATACTACGATGAGCAGTTCTTC. The complete variable domain, with remaining parts taken from reference TRBV7-2 and TRBJ2-1, reads GAGVSQSPSNKVTEKGKDVELRCDPISGHTALYWYRQSLGQGLEFLIYFQGNSAPDKSGLPSDRFSAERTGGSVSTLTIQRTQQEDSAVYLCASSPGLLYYDEQFFGPGTRLTVL.

The chain uses TRBV11-3 and TRBJ1-6; D ambiguous. CDR3 length equals 13 residues. Trimming pared 0 bases from V and 7 bases from J, leaving 4 bases between. In germline, CDR1 is SGHNT, CDR2 YENEEA. The CDR3 DNA is TGTGCCAGCAGCTTAGAGAGCAATTCACCCCTCCACTTT. This translates into CASSLESNSPLHF.

The V gene is TRBV18, the J gene TRBJ1-3; no reliable D call. There are 17 residues in the CDR3. Germline V gene data show CDR1 as KGHSH and CDR2 as LQKENI. V was cut by 0 bases and J by 0 bases, with 12 bases left in between. The CDR3 is CASSPPGLANSGNTIYF. Written as DNA, the CDR3 is TGTGCCAGCTCACCACCGGGCCTGGCAAACTCTGGAAACACCATATATTTT.

CDR3 loop: CASSTGLAGGRQETQYF. For the CDR3, the DNA is TGTGCCAGCAGTACGGGACTAGCGGGGGGACGACAAGAGACCCAGTACTTC. The chain carries TRBV28 and TRBJ2-5; 15 nucleotides line up with TRBD2. Trimming removed 5 bases from V and 2 bases from J; junction bases left unmatched: 6. Per the germline V gene, CDR1 is MDHEN and CDR2 is SYDVKM. The CDR3 has 17 residues. Complete variable domain (other parts from reference TRBV28 and TRBJ2-5): DVKVTQSSRYLVKRTGEKVFLECVQDMDHENMFWYRQDPGLGLRLIYFSYDVKMKEKGDIPEGYSVSREKKERFSLILESASTNQTSMYLCASSTGLAGGRQETQYFGPGTRLLVL.

The chain recombines TRBV30 with TRBJ2-5; D is unclear. With 3 bases removed from V and 5 bases from J, the gap between germline ends came to 10 bases. The CDR3 loop spans 12 amino acids. CDR1 is GTSNPN and CDR2 is SVGIG in the germline V gene (reference sequence). The CDR3: CAWSPGRETQYF. As DNA, the CDR3 is TGTGCCTGGAGCCCCGGTAGGGAGACCCAGTACTTC.

The chain links TRBV7-3 to TRBJ1-5; 9 nucleotides agree with TRBD1. The CDR3 is 16 amino acids. V shed 4 bases and J 3 bases; nucleotides not matched to a gene: 7. The V gene's germline CDR1 is SGHTA and CDR2 FQGTGA. CDR3: CASSSSGQGFNQPQHF. The CDR3 nucleotides read TGTGCCAGCAGCTCATCGGGACAGGGATTCAATCAGCCCCAGCATTTT.

This chain connects TRBV28 to TRBJ1-4; D is perhaps TRBD1 (5 bases). This CDR3 is built from 14 residues. From germline, CDR1 is MDHEN and CDR2 SYDVKM. Trimming stripped 7 bases from V and 0 bases from J, with 9 bases between. In DNA form, the CDR3 reads TGTGCCAGCAACCGCAGGGCAACTAATGAAAAACTGTTTTTT. Translation gives CASNRRATNEKLFF.

This chain connects TRBV9 to TRBJ2-5; 7 positions agree with TRBD1. The CDR3 extends over 13 amino acids. Germline V gives CDR1 SGDLS, CDR2 YYNGEE. With 3 bases clipped from V and 4 bases from J, the junction kept 3 bases outside the gene matches. Here the CDR3 reads CASSDDRAETQYF. The CDR3 DNA reads as TGTGCCAGCAGCGATGACAGGGCAGAGACCCAGTACTTC.

V gene TRBV6-5 combines with J gene TRBJ1-2; tentatively, D is TRBD1 (5 bases). There are 14 residues in the CDR3. V lost 2 bases, J lost 8 bases, and 15 bases lay in between. CDR1 is MNHEY and CDR2 is SVGAGI in the germline V gene. CDR3 in amino acids: CASSYDRRGTGYTF. The CDR3 coding sequence is TGTGCCAGCAGTTACGACCGAAGAGGGACGGGCTACACCTTC.

The rearrangement uses TRBV15 and TRBJ2-5; 10 bases align to TRBD1. The germline V gene encodes CDR1 LNHNV and CDR2 YYDKDF (reference sequence). CDR3 length: 15 residues. V was pared by 5 bases and J by 2 bases, with 5 bases of the junction left unmatched. In nucleotides, the CDR3 is TGTGCCACCAGCCCTAGGACAGGGGGGCAAGAGACCCAGTACTTC. This translates into CATSPRTGGQETQYF.

This rearrangement joins TRBV5-1 to TRBJ2-3; no reliable D call. The germline V gene has CDR1 SGHRS and CDR2 YFSETQ. This CDR3 region has 13 residues. Trimming pared 2 bases from V and 1 base from J, leaving 5 bases between. The CDR3 sequence: CASSLGRTDTQYF. Written as DNA, the CDR3 is TGCGCCAGCAGCTTAGGACGCACAGATACGCAGTATTTT.

This chain joins TRBV28 and TRBJ1-1, with D unresolved. V lost 7 bases and J lost 5, with 17 bases in between. Germline values: CDR1 MDHEN, CDR2 SYDVKM. CDR3 length: 14 amino acids. The CDR3 nucleotides are TGTGCCAGCACCCGGGGAGGAGGGAGGACTGAAGCTTTCTTT. This sequence encodes CASTRGGGRTEAFF.

J is TRBJ1-2 and V is TRBV12-3 or TRBV12-4, with 11 bases fitting TRBD1. This CDR3 is 13 amino acids long. With 5 bases clipped from V and 7 bases from J, the junction kept 3 bases outside the gene matches. The CDR3 protein is CASSIGTGGGYTF. Written as DNA, the CDR3 is TGTGCCAGCAGTATAGGGACAGGGGGTGGCTACACCTTC.

The chain carries TRBV7-3 and TRBJ2-7, with D possibly being TRBD2 (6 bases). V was trimmed by 2 bases and J by 0 bases, leaving 8 bases between them. The CDR3 loop spans 14 amino acids. CDR1 and CDR2 (germline): SGHTA, FQGTGA. CDR3 bases: TGTGCCAGCAGCTTAGAGCGGGTCTCCTACGAGCAGTACTTC. This translates into CASSLERVSYEQYF.

V gene TRBV5-6 combines with J gene TRBJ1-1, with D possibly TRBD1 on 6 matching bases. The CDR3 has 13 residues. V lost 0 bases to trimming and J lost 6 bases, with 9 bases between them. CDR1 and CDR2 from the germline V gene are SGHDT and YYEEEE. The CDR3 reads CASSLGKGAEAFF. Here the CDR3 DNA reads TGTGCCAGCAGCTTGGGCAAGGGGGCTGAAGCTTTCTTT.